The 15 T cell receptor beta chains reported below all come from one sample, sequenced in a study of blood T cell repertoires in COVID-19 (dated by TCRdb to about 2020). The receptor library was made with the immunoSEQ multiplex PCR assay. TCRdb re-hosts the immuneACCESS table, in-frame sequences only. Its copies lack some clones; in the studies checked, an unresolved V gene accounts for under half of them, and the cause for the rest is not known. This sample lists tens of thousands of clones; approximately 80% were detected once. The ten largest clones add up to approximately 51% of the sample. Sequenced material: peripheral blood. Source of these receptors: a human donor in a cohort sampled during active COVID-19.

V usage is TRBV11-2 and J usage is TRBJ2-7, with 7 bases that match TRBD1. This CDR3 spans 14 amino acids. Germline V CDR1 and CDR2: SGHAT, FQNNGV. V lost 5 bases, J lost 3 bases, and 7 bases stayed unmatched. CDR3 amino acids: CASSKQGVGYEQYF. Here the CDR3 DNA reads TGTGCCAGCAGCAAGCAGGGGGTGGGCTACGAGCAGTACTTC.

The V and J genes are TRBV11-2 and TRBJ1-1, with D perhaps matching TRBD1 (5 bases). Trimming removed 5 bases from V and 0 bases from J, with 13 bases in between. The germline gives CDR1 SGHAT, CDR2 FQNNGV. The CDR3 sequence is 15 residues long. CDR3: CASSKRQSMNTEAFF. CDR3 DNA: TGTGCCAGCAGCAAAAGACAGAGTATGAACACTGAAGCTTTCTTT. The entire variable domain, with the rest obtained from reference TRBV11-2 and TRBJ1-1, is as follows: EAGVAQSPRYKIIEKRQSVAFWCNPISGHATLYWYQQILGQGPKLLIQFQNNGVVDDSQLPKDRFSAERLKGVDSTLKIQPAKLEDSAVYLCASSKRQSMNTEAFFGQGTRLTVV.

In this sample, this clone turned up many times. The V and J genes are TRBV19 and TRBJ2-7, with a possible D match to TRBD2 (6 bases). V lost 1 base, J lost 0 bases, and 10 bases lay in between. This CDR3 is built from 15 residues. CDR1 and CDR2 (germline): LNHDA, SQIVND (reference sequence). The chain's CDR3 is CASSIVDGGSYEQYF. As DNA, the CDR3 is TGTGCCAGTAGTATAGTGGACGGGGGCTCCTACGAGCAGTACTTC.

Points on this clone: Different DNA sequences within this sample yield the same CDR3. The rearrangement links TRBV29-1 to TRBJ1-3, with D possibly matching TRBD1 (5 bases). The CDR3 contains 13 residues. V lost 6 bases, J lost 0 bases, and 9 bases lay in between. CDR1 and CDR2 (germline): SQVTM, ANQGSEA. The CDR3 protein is CSVGQSSGNTIYF. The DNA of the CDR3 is TGCAGCGTCGGACAAAGCTCTGGAAACACCATATATTTT. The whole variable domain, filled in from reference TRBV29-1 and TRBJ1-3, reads SAVISQKPSRDICQRGTSLTIQCQVDSQVTMMFWYRQQPGQSLTLIATANQGSEATYESGFVIDKFPISRPNLTFSTLTVSNMSPEDSSIYLCSVGQSSGNTIYFGEGSWLTVV.

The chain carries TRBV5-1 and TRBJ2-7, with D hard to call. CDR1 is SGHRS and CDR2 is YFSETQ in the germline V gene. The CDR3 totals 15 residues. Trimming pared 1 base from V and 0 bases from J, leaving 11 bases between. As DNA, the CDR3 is TGCGCCAGCAGCTTGCTGGGCGATAGCTCCTACGAGCAGTACTTC. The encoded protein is CASSLLGDSSYEQYF.

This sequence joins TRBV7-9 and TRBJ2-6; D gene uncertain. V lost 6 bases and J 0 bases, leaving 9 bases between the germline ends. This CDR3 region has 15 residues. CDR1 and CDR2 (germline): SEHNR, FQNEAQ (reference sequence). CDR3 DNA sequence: TGTGCCAGCAGTCCGTGGAGCTCTGGGGCCAACGTCCTGACTTTC. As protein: CASSPWSSGANVLTF.

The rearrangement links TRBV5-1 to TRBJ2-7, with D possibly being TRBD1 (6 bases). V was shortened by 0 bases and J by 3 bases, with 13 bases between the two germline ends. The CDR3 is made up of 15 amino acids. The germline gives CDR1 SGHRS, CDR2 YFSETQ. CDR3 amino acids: CASSLGWPGVYEQYF. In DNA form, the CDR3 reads TGCGCCAGCAGCTTGGGGTGGCCAGGGGTCTACGAGCAGTACTTC.

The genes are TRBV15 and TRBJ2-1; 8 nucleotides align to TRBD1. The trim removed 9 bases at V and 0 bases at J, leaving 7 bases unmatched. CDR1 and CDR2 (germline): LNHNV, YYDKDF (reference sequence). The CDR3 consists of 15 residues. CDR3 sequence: CATNRDRSSYNEQFF. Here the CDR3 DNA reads TGTGCCACGAACCGGGACAGGAGCTCCTACAATGAGCAGTTCTTC. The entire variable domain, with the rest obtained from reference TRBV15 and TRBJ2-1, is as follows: DAMVIQNPRYQVTQFGKPVTLSCSQTLNHNVMYWYQQKSSQAPKLLFHYYDKDFNNEADTPDNFQSRRPNTSFCFLDIRSPGLGDTAMYLCATNRDRSSYNEQFFGPGTRLTVL.

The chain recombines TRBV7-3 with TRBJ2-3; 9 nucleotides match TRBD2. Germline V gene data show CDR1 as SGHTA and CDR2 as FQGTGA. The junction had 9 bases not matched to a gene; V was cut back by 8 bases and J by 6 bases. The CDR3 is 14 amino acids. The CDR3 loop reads CASVGAGGSDTQYF. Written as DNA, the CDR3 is TGTGCCAGCGTGGGAGCGGGAGGATCGGATACGCAGTATTTT.

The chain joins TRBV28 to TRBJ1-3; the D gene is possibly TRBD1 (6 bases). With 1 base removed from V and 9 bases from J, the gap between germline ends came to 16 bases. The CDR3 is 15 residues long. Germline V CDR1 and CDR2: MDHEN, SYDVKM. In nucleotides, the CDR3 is TGTGCCAGCAGTTTATTACAACGGACAGCCACCACCATATATTTT. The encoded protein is CASSLLQRTATTIYF.

The CDR3 DNA sequence: TGCGCCAGCAGCTTGGAACAGCTAAACACTGAAGCTTTCTTT. It is translated as CASSLEQLNTEAFF. The chain links TRBV5-1 to TRBJ1-1; D is uncertain. V lost 0 bases and J lost 2, with 8 bases in between. There are 14 residues in the CDR3. The V gene's germline CDR1 is SGHRS and CDR2 YFSETQ.

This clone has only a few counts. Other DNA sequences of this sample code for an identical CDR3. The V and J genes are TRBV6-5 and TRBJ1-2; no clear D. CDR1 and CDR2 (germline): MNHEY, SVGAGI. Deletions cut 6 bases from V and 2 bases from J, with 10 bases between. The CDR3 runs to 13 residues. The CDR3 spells CASRAVSNYGYTF. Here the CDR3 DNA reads TGTGCCAGCAGGGCAGTTAGCAACTATGGCTACACCTTC.

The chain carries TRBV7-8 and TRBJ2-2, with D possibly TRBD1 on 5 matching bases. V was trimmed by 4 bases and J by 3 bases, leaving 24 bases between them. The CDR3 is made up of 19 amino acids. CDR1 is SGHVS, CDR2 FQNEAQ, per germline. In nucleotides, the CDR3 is TGTGCCAGCAGCTATATAGAAATGACAGTGGGCGAAGACACCGGGGAGCTGTTTTTT. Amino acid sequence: CASSYIEMTVGEDTGELFF.

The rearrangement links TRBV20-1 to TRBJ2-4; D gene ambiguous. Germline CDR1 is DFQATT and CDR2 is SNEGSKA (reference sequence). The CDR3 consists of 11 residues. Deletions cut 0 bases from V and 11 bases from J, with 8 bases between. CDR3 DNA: TGCAGTGCTAGAGATCAAGCCCTTCAGTACTTC. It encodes CSARDQALQYF.

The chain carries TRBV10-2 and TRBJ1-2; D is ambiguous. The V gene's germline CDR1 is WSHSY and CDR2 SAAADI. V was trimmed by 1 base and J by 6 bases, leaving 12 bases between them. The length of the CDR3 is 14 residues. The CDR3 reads CASSEFSGEDGYTF. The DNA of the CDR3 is TGCGCCAGCAGTGAGTTTTCCGGGGAGGATGGCTACACCTTC.